The T cell receptor (beta chain) under discussion was sequenced for a study of blood T cell repertoires in COVID-19. The germline V gene has CDR1 SEHNR and CDR2 FQNEAQ (reference sequence). V lost 3 bases and J 3 bases, leaving 12 bases between the germline ends. CDR3 length: 14 residues. Some clones are missing from TCRdb's copy, which holds only in-frame ones; the method was immunoSEQ multiplex PCR. Among under 150,000 clones listed, approximately 80% were seen once. This clonotype was sampled from a man over 45 in a cohort exposed to, infected with or recovered from COVID-19 (not recorded which). The chain recombines TRBV7-9 with TRBJ2-7, with D possibly being TRBD1 (6 bases). Source material: PBMCs or T cells enriched from blood (not recorded which). Here the CDR3 DNA reads TGTGCCAGCAGCTTTTATGAAGGGGGCTACGAGCAGTACTTC. Translation: CASSFYEGGYEQYF.